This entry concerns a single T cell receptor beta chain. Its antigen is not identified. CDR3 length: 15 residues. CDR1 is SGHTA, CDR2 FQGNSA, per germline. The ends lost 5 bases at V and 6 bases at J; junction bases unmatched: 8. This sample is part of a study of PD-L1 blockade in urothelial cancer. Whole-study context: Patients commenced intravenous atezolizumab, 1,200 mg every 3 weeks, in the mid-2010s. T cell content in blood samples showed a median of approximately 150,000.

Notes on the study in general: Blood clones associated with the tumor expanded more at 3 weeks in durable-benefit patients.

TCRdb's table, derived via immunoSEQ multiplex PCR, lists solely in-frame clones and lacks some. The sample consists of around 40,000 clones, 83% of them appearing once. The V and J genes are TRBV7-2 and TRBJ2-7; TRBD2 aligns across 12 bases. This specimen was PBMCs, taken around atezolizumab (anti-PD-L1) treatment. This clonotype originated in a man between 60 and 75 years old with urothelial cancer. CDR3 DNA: TGTGCCAGCAGCCACAGACTAGCGGGAGTAGCCGAGCAGTACTTC. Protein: CASSHRLAGVAEQYF.